Shown below are 26 T cell receptor beta chains from a single sample sequenced in a study of control samples from healthy donors and cancer patients (dated by TCRdb to the early 2020s). Receptor libraries were prepared by the immunoSEQ multiplex PCR assay. TCRdb mirrors the immuneACCESS table, restricted to in-frame sequences. Some clones are absent from its copies; in checked studies, under half trace to an unresolved V gene, and the reason for the others is unknown. For this sample there are approximately 120,000 clones; over 75% appear just once. The ten largest account for 3.5% to 4.5% of the sample. The sequencing sample was made of blood. The receptor source for this set is a human donor in good health. The donor label of this sample is uncertain.

This chain uses TRBV24-1 with TRBJ1-2; a possible D gene is TRBD1 (6 bases). CDR1 is KGHDR and CDR2 is SFDVKD in the germline V gene. This CDR3 is built from 13 residues. V was clipped by 4 bases and J by 5 bases, with 10 bases between them. Here the CDR3 DNA reads TGTGCCACCAGTGAAGGCGGACAGTATGGCTACACCTTC. Protein: CATSEGGQYGYTF.

V gene TRBV5-1 combines with J gene TRBJ1-3; D not certain. V was trimmed by 1 base and J by 0 bases, leaving 14 bases between them. The germline CDR1 and CDR2 sequences are SGHRS and YFSETQ. This CDR3 contains 17 residues. CDR3 protein: CASSLYIPGVSGNTIYF. CDR3 nucleotides: TGCGCCAGCAGCTTGTATATACCGGGAGTCTCTGGAAACACCATATATTTT. Looking up the rest from reference TRBV5-1 and TRBJ1-3 gives the full variable domain: KAGVTQTPRYLIKTRGQQVTLSCSPISGHRSVSWYQQTPGQGLQFLFEYFSETQRNKGNFPGRFSGRQFSNSRSEMNVSTLELGDSALYLCASSLYIPGVSGNTIYFGEGSWLTVV.

J is TRBJ1-4 and V is TRBV18; D is undetermined. CDR1 is KGHSH and CDR2 is LQKENI in the germline V gene. Trimming stripped 3 bases from V and 0 bases from J, with 8 bases between. This CDR3 region has 15 residues. DNA of the CDR3: TGTGCCAGCTCACCCCTACCTTCAACTAATGAAAAACTGTTTTTT. It specifies CASSPLPSTNEKLFF.

This sequence joins TRBV9 and TRBJ2-7; 10 bases agree with TRBD1. This CDR3 spans 15 amino acids. Germline-derived CDR1 and CDR2 are SGDLS and YYNGEE. Trimming at V came to 3 bases and at J to 6 bases, leaving 9 bases not matched to a gene. The CDR3 here is CASSATGTGVIEQYF. CDR3 bases: TGTGCCAGCAGCGCCACCGGGACAGGGGTTATCGAGCAGTACTTC.

The chain combines TRBV6-5 with TRBJ2-2, with unresolved D. Trimming pared 2 bases from V and 5 bases from J, leaving 6 bases between. Germline V gene data show CDR1 as MNHEY and CDR2 as SVGAGI. This CDR3 contains 13 residues. DNA of the CDR3: TGTGCCAGCAGTTACGTGGGGACCGGGGAGCTGTTTTTT. Encoded protein: CASSYVGTGELFF.

The chain employs TRBV2 and TRBJ2-1; D is uncertain. Trimming stripped 10 bases from V and 4 bases from J, with 14 bases between. The CDR3 totals 13 residues. CDR1 SNHLY and CDR2 FYNNEI come from the germline V gene. The CDR3 protein is CATQTTQYNEQFF. CDR3 bases: TGTGCCACCCAAACTACGCAGTACAATGAGCAGTTCTTC.

V usage is TRBV5-6 and J usage is TRBJ1-2; tentatively, D is TRBD1 (5 bases). Trimming removed 4 bases from V and 2 bases from J, with 18 bases in between. The CDR3 covers 16 residues. Germline values: CDR1 SGHDT, CDR2 YYEEEE. The CDR3 here is CASSLMGTVGNYGYTF. DNA of the CDR3: TGTGCCAGCAGCCTGATGGGGACGGTGGGGAACTATGGCTACACCTTC.

The V call is TRBV19, the J call TRBJ1-5; D may be TRBD1 (5 bases). Trimming shortened V by 5 bases and J by 10 bases, and 18 bases separated the two germline ends. Germline CDR1 reads LNHDA; CDR2 reads SQIVND (reference sequence). The length of the CDR3 is 14 residues. The CDR3 DNA is TGTGCCAGTAGTGCCCCTCGGGCCTGGGACCCCCAGCATTTT. The encoded protein is CASSAPRAWDPQHF.

V is TRBV5-4 and J is TRBJ1-2; no firm D call. Trimming took 0 bases from V and 4 from J, leaving 4 bases between them. CDR1 is SGHNT and CDR2 is YYREEE in the germline V gene (reference sequence). The CDR3 contains 12 residues. This CDR3 reads CASSLEGYGYTF. The CDR3 DNA follows: TGTGCCAGCAGCTTGGAAGGCTATGGCTACACCTTC. Based on the CDR3 plus reference TRBV5-4 and TRBJ1-2, the full variable domain is ETGVTQSPTHLIKTRGQQVTLRCSSQSGHNTVSWYQQALGQGPQFIFQYYREEENGRGNFPPRFSGLQFPNYSSELNVNALELDDSALYLCASSLEGYGYTFGSGTRLTVV.

This chain links TRBV6-2 or TRBV6-3 with TRBJ2-3, with D possibly matching TRBD1 (6 bases). CDR1 is MNHEY and CDR2 is SVGEGT in the germline V gene. CDR3 size: 15 residues. Trimming left V 6 bases short and J 2 bases short, with 15 bases between. CDR3 in amino acids: CASSKTTGATDTQYF. The CDR3 DNA is TGTGCCAGCAGCAAGACGACAGGAGCCACAGATACGCAGTATTTT.

The V gene is TRBV7-2, the J gene TRBJ2-5; 9 nucleotides align to TRBD1. Germline-derived CDR1 and CDR2 are SGHTA and FQGNSA. The J segment lost 5 bases and the V segment lost 8 bases, leaving 15 bases of the junction unmatched. There are 16 residues in the CDR3. The CDR3: CASGFPRDRGSETQYF. The CDR3 DNA reads TGTGCCAGCGGATTCCCCCGAGACAGGGGGAGCGAGACCCAGTACTTC. The whole variable domain, remainder taken from reference TRBV7-2 and TRBJ2-5, is GAGVSQSPSNKVTEKGKDVELRCDPISGHTALYWYRQSLGQGLEFLIYFQGNSAPDKSGLPSDRFSAERTGGSVSTLTIQRTQQEDSAVYLCASGFPRDRGSETQYFGPGTRLLVL.

This clone was observed once. Other DNA sequences within the sample encode an identical CDR3. The rearrangement joins TRBV24-1 to TRBJ1-1; D gene ambiguous. This CDR3 contains 12 residues. Germline CDR1 and CDR2: KGHDR and SFDVKD. Between the trimmed V and J ends, which lost 6 bases and 7 bases, there was a span of 11 bases. CDR3 coding DNA: TGTGCCACCAGTCTAGGGCGCGGTGAAGCTTTCTTT. This codes for CATSLGRGEAFF.

This chain connects TRBV10-3 to TRBJ1-1; D is undetermined. Germline values: CDR1 ENHRY, CDR2 SYGVKD. The V end was cut by 0 bases, the J end by 13 bases, with 15 bases between. This CDR3 has 13 residues. In DNA, the CDR3 is TGTGCCATCAGTGAGTCGCTAGGCCAGAAAGGTTTCTTT. As protein: CAISESLGQKGFF.

This clone was seen a handful of times. This chain joins TRBV7-3 and TRBJ2-6; D is unresolved. Germline-derived CDR1 and CDR2 are SGHTA and FQGTGA. The CDR3 runs 16 residues. Trimming shortened V by 3 bases and J by 3 bases, and 12 bases separated the two germline ends. The CDR3 DNA sequence: TGTGCCAGCAGCTTCCGTCGTGTCGGTGGGGCCAACGTCCTGACTTTC. Encoded protein: CASSFRRVGGANVLTF.

The rearrangement uses TRBV29-1 and TRBJ1-1, with TRBD1 identical over 7 bases. J was trimmed by 11 bases and V by 4 bases; bases with no gene match: 13. Germline loops: CDR1 SQVTM, CDR2 ANQGSEA. CDR3 length: 13 amino acids. The CDR3 DNA reads TGCAGCGTTGCCCCAGGACAGGTTTCCACGGCTTTCTTT. Translated: CSVAPGQVSTAFF.

The V and J genes are TRBV7-8 and TRBJ2-7, with D possibly TRBD2 on 6 matching bases. Per germline, CDR1 SGHVS and CDR2 FQNEAQ. V dropped 5 bases and J dropped 7 bases, with 12 bases sitting between them. The CDR3 covers 12 residues. The DNA of the CDR3 is TGTGCCAGCAGCCACCCGGGAGTAGAGCAGTACTTC. Translation gives CASSHPGVEQYF.

The rearrangement links TRBV10-2 to TRBJ1-5; possibly TRBD1 for D (6 bases). CDR3 size: 16 residues. Germline V gene sequence: CDR1 WSHSY, CDR2 SAAADI. V was trimmed by 4 bases and J by 0 bases, leaving 13 bases between them. DNA of the CDR3: TGCGCCAGCAGTGGTCCGGGACACCATAGCAATCAGCCCCAGCATTTT. Its translation: CASSGPGHHSNQPQHF.

A single count supports this clone. The rearrangement joins TRBV6-4 to TRBJ1-1; D is unresolved. The CDR3 is 15 amino acids. V was shortened by 1 base and J by 0 bases, with 9 bases between the two germline ends. Per germline, CDR1 MRHNA and CDR2 SNTAGT. The CDR3 loop reads CASSDLGILNTEAFF. CDR3 DNA: TGTGCCAGCAGTGACTTGGGGATTCTGAACACTGAAGCTTTCTTT.

The chain has TRBV7-9 and TRBJ1-2; TRBD1 matches 8 bases. Losses at the gene ends were 5 bases for V and 6 bases for J; bases not matched to a gene: 11. The CDR3 totals 15 residues. Germline-derived CDR1 and CDR2 are SEHNR and FQNEAQ (reference sequence). CDR3 residues: CASSGSPQGGNGYTF. In DNA, the CDR3 is TGTGCCAGCAGCGGTAGCCCACAGGGGGGGAATGGCTACACCTTC.

The gene calls are TRBV19 and TRBJ1-5; D is unclear. Trimming took 8 bases from V and 9 from J, leaving 17 bases between them. This CDR3 region has 13 residues. Germline V gene lookup returns CDR1 LNHDA and CDR2 SQIVND (reference sequence). The CDR3 reads CASSARKKGPQHF. Here the CDR3 DNA reads TGTGCCAGTTCTGCTCGGAAAAAGGGGCCCCAGCATTTT.

The V and J genes are TRBV12-3 or TRBV12-4 and TRBJ1-1; possibly TRBD1 for D (6 bases). The CDR3 is made up of 13 amino acids. V lost 1 base, J lost 8 bases, and 11 bases lay in between. CDR3 sequence (DNA): TGTGCCAGCAGTTTAGGGGGGGGCGGAGAAGCTTTCTTT. Translation gives CASSLGGGGEAFF.

This sequence joins TRBV19 and TRBJ2-2; TRBD2 matches 8 bases. The CDR3 extends over 16 amino acids. J gave up 7 bases and V 3 bases, and 10 bases lay outside the gene matches. Germline values: CDR1 LNHDA, CDR2 SQIVND (reference sequence). CDR3 nucleotides: TGTGCCAGTAGTATCCCCCGGGGGGGCCATGGCGGGGAGCTGTTTTTT. Protein: CASSIPRGGHGGELFF.

The CDR3 DNA sequence: TGCAGTGCTAGTTCAGTAATAGGTGAAAAACTGTTTTTT. Its translation is CSASSVIGEKLFF. V usage is TRBV20-1 and J usage is TRBJ1-4; D remains unclear. Deletions cut 3 bases from V and 7 bases from J, with 12 bases between. This CDR3 contains 13 residues. Germline CDR1 and CDR2: DFQATT and SNEGSKA (reference sequence).

This chain joins TRBV7-9 and TRBJ1-2; no definite D call. There are 15 residues in the CDR3. V lost 1 base to trimming and J lost 3 bases, with 12 bases between them. Germline CDR1 is SEHNR and CDR2 is FQNEAQ (reference sequence). This CDR3 reads CASSLGPTFDYGYTF. CDR3 coding DNA: TGTGCCAGCAGCTTAGGACCGACATTTGACTATGGCTACACCTTC. The full variable domain, rest sourced from reference TRBV7-9 and TRBJ1-2, is DTGVSQNPRHKITKRGQNVTFRCDPISEHNRLYWYRQTLGQGPEFLTYFQNEAQLEKSRLLSDRFSAERPKGSFSTLEIQRTEQGDSAMYLCASSLGPTFDYGYTFGSGTRLTVV.

V and J are TRBV11-3 and TRBJ2-2; D perhaps matches TRBD2 (6 bases). V was trimmed by 4 bases and J by 4 bases, leaving 19 bases between them. Per the germline V gene, CDR1 is SGHNT and CDR2 is YENEEA. CDR3 length: 17 residues. CDR3 protein: CASSYATGGTGTGELFF. CDR3 bases: TGTGCCAGCAGCTACGCCACGGGCGGGACGGGCACCGGGGAGCTGTTTTTT.

This clone was picked up one time. The chain joins TRBV5-6 to TRBJ1-1; 9 positions agree with TRBD1. V lost 4 bases to trimming and J lost 9 bases; unmatched junction nucleotides: 4. Germline V gives CDR1 SGHDT, CDR2 YYEEEE. The length of the CDR3 is 12 residues. CDR3 in amino acids: CASSEGTGKAFF. CDR3 DNA sequence: TGTGCCAGCAGCGAGGGGACAGGGAAAGCTTTCTTT.